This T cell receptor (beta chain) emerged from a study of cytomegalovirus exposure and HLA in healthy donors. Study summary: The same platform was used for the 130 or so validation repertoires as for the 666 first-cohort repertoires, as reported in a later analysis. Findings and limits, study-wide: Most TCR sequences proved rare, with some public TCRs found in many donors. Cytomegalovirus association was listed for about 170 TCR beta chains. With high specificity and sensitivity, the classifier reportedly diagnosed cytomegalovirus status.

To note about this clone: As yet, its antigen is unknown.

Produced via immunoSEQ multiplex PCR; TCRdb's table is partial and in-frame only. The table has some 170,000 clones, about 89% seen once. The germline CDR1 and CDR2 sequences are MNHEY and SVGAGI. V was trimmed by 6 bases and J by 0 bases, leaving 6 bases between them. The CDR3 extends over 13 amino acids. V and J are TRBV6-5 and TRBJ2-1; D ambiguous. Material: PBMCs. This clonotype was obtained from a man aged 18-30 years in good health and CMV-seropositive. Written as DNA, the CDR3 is TGTGCCAGCAGCCCGTCCTCCTACAATGAGCAGTTCTTC. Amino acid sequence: CASSPSSYNEQFF.